This T cell receptor (beta chain) emerged from a study of blood T cell repertoires in COVID-19. TCRdb's table, derived via immunoSEQ multiplex PCR, lists solely in-frame clones and lacks some. The sample lists about 100,000 clones, 84% occurring once. The V segment lost 1 base and the J segment 13 bases; nucleotides outside the gene matches: 12. Germline V gene data show CDR1 as SGHTA and CDR2 as FQGNSA. The CDR3 contains 15 residues. This clone was seen a single time. V is TRBV7-2 and J is TRBJ2-3; 9 bases are a match to TRBD2. This clonotype originated in a human donor in a cohort sampled during active COVID-19. Material: peripheral blood. The CDR3 here is CASSLGRTSGLPEYF. CDR3 coding DNA: TGTGCCAGCAGCTTAGGACGTACTAGCGGGCTCCCGGAGTATTTT.